The next 6 T cell receptor beta chains were all read from a single sample in a study of blood T cell repertoires in COVID-19 (dated by TCRdb to about 2020). The library relied on the immunoSEQ multiplex PCR assay. TCRdb stores this immuneACCESS table with in-frame sequences only. Part of the clones is absent; in the studies checked, under half of the shortfall reflects unresolved V genes, and no reason is known for the rest. The sample contains around 240,000 clones, approximately 84% of them found a single time. The ten largest clones represent about 2% of the sample. The source material was peripheral blood. The receptors were gathered from a woman of 80 years or more with acute or convalescent COVID-19.

The rearrangement uses TRBV19 and TRBJ2-7, with 11 bases fitting TRBD1. The CDR3 sequence is 15 residues long. V trimming: 5 bases; J trimming: 2 bases; junction bases outside the gene matches: 5. Germline CDR1 and CDR2: LNHDA and SQIVND (reference sequence). CDR3 nucleotide sequence: TGTGCCAGTAGTTCGGGGACAGGGGGGCCCTACGAGCAGTACTTC. Protein sequence: CASSSGTGGPYEQYF.

This clone has only a few counts. The rearrangement joins TRBV3-1 (or the pseudogene TRBV3-2) to TRBJ1-2; TRBD1 might be the D (5 bases). The CDR3 runs to 12 residues. Per the germline V gene, CDR1 is LGHDT and CDR2 is YNNKEL (reference sequence). V was trimmed by 7 bases and J by 10 bases, leaving 16 bases between them. CDR3 sequence: CASTEKDSDYTF. CDR3 sequence (DNA): TGTGCCAGCACGGAAAAAGACAGTGACTACACCTTC.

The chain uses TRBV2 and TRBJ2-3; perhaps TRBD1 as D (6 bases). The V gene's germline CDR1 is SNHLY and CDR2 FYNNEI. This CDR3 is 15 amino acids long. Trimming cost V 6 bases and J 1 base, with 14 bases left between them. In nucleotides, the CDR3 is TGTGCCAGCAGCCCGGACAGAAGACGCACAGATACGCAGTATTTT. This sequence encodes CASSPDRRRTDTQYF.

For this clone: A read error may explain this, as a much larger clone is one base away. Other DNA sequences in the sample encode the same CDR3. Here the CDR3 reads CASSLLYEQYF. The DNA of the CDR3 is TGTGCCAGCAGCTTACTCTACGAGCAGTACTTC. V is TRBV7-9 and J is TRBJ2-7, with D hard to call. V dropped 2 bases and J dropped 3 bases, with 2 bases sitting between them. The germline gives CDR1 SEHNR, CDR2 FQNEAQ (reference sequence). This CDR3 contains 11 residues.

The gene calls are TRBV5-4 and TRBJ2-3, with 12 bases lining up with TRBD2. This CDR3 region has 16 residues. Germline CDR1 is SGHNT and CDR2 is YYREEE (reference sequence). Losses at the gene ends were 4 bases for V and 6 bases for J; bases not matched to a gene: 9. CDR3 nucleotides: TGTGCCAGCAGCCGAGACCTAGCGGGGGGGCAGGATACGCAGTATTTT. Protein sequence: CASSRDLAGGQDTQYF.

The V gene is TRBV2, the J gene TRBJ1-1; possible D gene TRBD1, 6 bases. Trimming took off 6 bases at V and 1 base at J, with 12 bases between the two ends. Per the germline V gene, CDR1 is SNHLY and CDR2 is FYNNEI. The CDR3 is 14 residues long. CDR3 in amino acids: CASRPGQKNTEAFF. The DNA for the CDR3 is TGTGCCAGCAGACCAGGACAGAAGAACACTGAAGCTTTCTTT.